The source of this T cell receptor beta chain is a study of long-term antiretroviral therapy in people with HIV. Run at survey level, the immunoSEQ assay was version v3.0. Repertoires were generated with immunoSEQ multiplex PCR, while TCRdb's copy carries only in-frame clones and drops some. Here the sample spans 15,000 to 20,000 clones, 85% to 90% being singletons. The V gene end was trimmed by 6 bases and the J gene end by 2 bases; junction bases not matched to a gene: 2. The CDR3 runs 13 residues. The germline V gene encodes CDR1 MNHEY and CDR2 SVGAGI. This clone was seen a handful of times. The V and J genes are TRBV6-5 and TRBJ2-7, with TRBD1 matching over 9 bases. The TCR sequence derives from a man aged 45-65 years with HIV. The source material was unsorted PBMCs, sampled 4.2 years after starting antiretroviral therapy. The CDR3 DNA reads TGTGCCAGCAGCCGGGACAGGGCCTACGAGCAGTACTTC. As protein: CASSRDRAYEQYF.